This T cell receptor (beta chain) is drawn from a study of T cell changes during pregnancy in multiple sclerosis. Produced via immunoSEQ multiplex PCR; TCRdb's table is partial and in-frame only. Of 100,000 or so clones listed, about 89% are singletons. This CDR3 is built from 14 residues. J gave up 4 bases and V 6 bases, and 2 bases lay outside the gene matches. The germline gives CDR1 SQVTM, CDR2 ANQGSEA. The sequence was collected from a female donor with multiple sclerosis, enrolled in a pregnancy study. This specimen consisted of peripheral blood, obtained after pregnancy. The chain combines TRBV29-1 with TRBJ2-2; 13 nucleotides match TRBD2. CDR3 sequence reads: CSVRLAGGTGELFF. CDR3 coding DNA: TGCAGCGTAAGACTAGCGGGGGGCACCGGGGAGCTGTTTTTT.